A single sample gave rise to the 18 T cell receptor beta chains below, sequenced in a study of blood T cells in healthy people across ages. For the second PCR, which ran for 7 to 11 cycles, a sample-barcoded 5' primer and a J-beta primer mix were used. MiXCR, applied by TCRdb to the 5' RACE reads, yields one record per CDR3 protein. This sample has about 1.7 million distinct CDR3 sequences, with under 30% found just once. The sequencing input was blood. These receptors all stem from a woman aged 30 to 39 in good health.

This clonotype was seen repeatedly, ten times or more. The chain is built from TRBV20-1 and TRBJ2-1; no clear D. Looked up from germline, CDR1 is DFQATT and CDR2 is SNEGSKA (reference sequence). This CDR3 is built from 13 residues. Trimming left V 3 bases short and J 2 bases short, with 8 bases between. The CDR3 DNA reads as TGCAGTGCTAGCATGAACCCCTACAATGAGCAGTTCTTC. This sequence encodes CSASMNPYNEQFF.

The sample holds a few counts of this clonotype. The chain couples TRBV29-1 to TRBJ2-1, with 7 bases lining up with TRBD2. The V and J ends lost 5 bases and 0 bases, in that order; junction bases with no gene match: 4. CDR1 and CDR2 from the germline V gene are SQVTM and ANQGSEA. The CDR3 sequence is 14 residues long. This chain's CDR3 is CSVIAGSSYNEQFF. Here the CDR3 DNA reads TGCAGCGTTATAGCGGGCAGCTCCTACAATGAGCAGTTCTTC.

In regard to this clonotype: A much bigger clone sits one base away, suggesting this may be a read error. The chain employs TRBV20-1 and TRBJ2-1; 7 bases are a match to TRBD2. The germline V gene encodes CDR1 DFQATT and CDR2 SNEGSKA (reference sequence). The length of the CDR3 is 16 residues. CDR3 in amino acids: CSASQTGLGPYNGQFF. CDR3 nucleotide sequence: TGCAGTGCTTCACAAACCGGACTAGGCCCCTACAATGGGCAGTTCTTC.

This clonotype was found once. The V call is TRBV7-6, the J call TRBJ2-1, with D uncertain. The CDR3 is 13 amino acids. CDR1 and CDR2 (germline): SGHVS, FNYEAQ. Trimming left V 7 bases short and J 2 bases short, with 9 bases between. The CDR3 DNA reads TGTGCCAGCACCGGCGGTACCTACAATGAGCAGTTCTTC. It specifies CASTGGTYNEQFF.

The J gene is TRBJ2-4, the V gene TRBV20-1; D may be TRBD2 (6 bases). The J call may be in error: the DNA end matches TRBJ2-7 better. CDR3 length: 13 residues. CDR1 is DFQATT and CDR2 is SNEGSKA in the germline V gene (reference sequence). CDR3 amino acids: CSARQKGLYEQYF. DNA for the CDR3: TGCAGTGCTAGACAAAAGGGACTCTACGAGCAGTACTTC.

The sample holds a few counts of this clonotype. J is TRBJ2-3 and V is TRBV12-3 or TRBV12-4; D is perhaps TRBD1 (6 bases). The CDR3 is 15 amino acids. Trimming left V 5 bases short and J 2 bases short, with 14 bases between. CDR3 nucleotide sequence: TGTGCCAGCAGTGCGCCGGGACACTTCACAGATACGCAGTATTTT. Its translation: CASSAPGHFTDTQYF.

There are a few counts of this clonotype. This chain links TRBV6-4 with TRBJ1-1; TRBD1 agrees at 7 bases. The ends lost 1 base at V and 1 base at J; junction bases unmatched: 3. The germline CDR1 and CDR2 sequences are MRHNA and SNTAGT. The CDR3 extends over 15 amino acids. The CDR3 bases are TGTGCCAGCAGTGACTTACCAGGGGGGAACACTGAAGCTTTCTTT. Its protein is CASSDLPGGNTEAFF.

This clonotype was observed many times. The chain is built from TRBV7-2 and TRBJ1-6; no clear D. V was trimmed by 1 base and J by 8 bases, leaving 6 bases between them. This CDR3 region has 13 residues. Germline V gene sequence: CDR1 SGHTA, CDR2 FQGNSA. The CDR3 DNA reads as TGTGCCAGCAGCTTAGTCGGGGATTCACCCCTCCACTTT. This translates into CASSLVGDSPLHF.

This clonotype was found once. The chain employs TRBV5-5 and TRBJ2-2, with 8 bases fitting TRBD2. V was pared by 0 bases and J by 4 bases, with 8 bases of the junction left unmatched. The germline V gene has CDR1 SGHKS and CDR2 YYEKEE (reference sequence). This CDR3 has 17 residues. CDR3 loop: CASSLAVTSGGTGELFF. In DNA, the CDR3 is TGTGCCAGCAGCTTGGCCGTCACTAGCGGAGGCACCGGGGAGCTGTTTTTT.

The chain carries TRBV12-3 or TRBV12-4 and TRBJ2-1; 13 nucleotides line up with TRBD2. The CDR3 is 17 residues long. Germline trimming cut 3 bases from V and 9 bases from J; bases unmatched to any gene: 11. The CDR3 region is CASSLGGGTSGKREQFF. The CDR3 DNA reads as TGTGCCAGCAGTTTGGGAGGGGGGACTAGCGGGAAGCGTGAGCAGTTCTTC.

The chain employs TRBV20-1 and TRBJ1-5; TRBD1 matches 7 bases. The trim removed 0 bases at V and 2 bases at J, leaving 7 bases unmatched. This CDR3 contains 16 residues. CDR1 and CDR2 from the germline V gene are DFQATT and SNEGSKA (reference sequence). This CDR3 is CSARDKGAVGNQPQHF. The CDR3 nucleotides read TGCAGTGCTAGAGATAAGGGGGCCGTTGGCAATCAGCCCCAGCATTTT.

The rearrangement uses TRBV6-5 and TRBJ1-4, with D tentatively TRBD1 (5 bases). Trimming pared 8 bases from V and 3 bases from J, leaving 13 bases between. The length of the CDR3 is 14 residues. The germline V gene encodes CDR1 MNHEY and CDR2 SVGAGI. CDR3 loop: CASRPGRANEKLFF. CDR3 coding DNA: TGTGCCAGCCGCCCGGGGCGGGCTAATGAAAAACTGTTTTTT.

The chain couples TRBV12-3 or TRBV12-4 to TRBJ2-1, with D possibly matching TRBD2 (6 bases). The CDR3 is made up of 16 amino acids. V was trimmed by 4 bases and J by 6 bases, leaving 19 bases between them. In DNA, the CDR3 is TGTGCCAGCAGTTACCCGTATGTTGTCGGGGGCAATGAGCAGTTCTTC. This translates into CASSYPYVVGGNEQFF.

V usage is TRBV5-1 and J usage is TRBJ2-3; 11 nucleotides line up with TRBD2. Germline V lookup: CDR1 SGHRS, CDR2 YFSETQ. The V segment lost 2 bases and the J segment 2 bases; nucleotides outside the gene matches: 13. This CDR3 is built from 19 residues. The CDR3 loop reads CASSFQTSGGTGNTDTQYF. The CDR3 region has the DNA TGCGCCAGCAGCTTCCAAACTAGCGGGGGCACCGGTAACACAGATACGCAGTATTTT.

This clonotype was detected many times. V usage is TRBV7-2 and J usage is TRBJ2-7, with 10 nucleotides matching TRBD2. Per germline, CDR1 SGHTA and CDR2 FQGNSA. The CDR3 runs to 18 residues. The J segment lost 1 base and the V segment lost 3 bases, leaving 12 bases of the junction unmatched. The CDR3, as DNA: TGTGCCAGCAGCTTCCTATCCGAAAGGACTAGCGGATCCTACGAGCAGTACTTC. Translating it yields CASSFLSERTSGSYEQYF. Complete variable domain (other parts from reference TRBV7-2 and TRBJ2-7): GAGVSQSPSNKVTEKGKDVELRCDPISGHTALYWYRQSLGQGLEFLIYFQGNSAPDKSGLPSDRFSAERTGGSVSTLTIQRTQQEDSAVYLCASSFLSERTSGSYEQYFGPGTRLTVT.

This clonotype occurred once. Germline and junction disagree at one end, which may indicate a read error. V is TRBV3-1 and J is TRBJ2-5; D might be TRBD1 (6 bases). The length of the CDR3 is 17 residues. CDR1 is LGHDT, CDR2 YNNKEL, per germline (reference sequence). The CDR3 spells CVSSYSYRAIPLTPQYF. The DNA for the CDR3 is TGTGTCAGCAGTTACAGCTACAGGGCGATCCCTTTGACACCGCAGTACTTC.

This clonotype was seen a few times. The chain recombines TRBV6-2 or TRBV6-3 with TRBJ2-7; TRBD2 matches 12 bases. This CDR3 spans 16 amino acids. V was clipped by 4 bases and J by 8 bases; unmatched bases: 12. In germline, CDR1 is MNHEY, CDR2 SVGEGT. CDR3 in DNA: TGTGCCAGCAGTTCCGACGGACTAGCGGGAAGGAACAAGCAGTACTTC. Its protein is CASSSDGLAGRNKQYF.

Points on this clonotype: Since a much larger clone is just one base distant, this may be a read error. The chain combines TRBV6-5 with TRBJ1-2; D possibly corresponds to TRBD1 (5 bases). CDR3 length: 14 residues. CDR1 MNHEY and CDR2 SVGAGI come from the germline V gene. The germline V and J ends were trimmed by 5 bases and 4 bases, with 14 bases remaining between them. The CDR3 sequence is CASSETGAVYGYTF. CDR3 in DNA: TGTGCCAGCAGTGAAACCGGGGCAGTCTATGGCTACACCTTC.